A single sample is the source of the 10 T cell receptor beta chains below, sequenced in a study of blood T cells in healthy people across ages. Alongside a J-beta primer mix, a sample-barcoded 5' primer served in a second PCR lasting 7 to 11 cycles. TCRdb fed the 5' RACE reads into MiXCR, producing one record per CDR3 protein. Of hundreds of thousands of distinct CDR3 sequences in the sample, more than 20% were seen once. The same sample was also studied in work on T cells of mothers and their children.

Sequencing used blood. All receptors come from a boy aged 10-17 years in good health.

V is TRBV20-1 and J is TRBJ1-2; D is ambiguous. Germline assignment: CDR1 DFQATT and CDR2 SNEGSKA (reference sequence). Trimming shortened V by 3 bases and J by 4 bases, and 6 bases separated the two germline ends. The CDR3 has 11 residues. The CDR3 is CSASSGYGYTF. DNA of the CDR3: TGCAGTGCTAGCTCGGGCTATGGCTACACCTTC.

This clonotype showed up just a few times. The rearrangement uses TRBV7-3 and TRBJ2-2; tentatively, D is TRBD2 (6 bases). Trimming removed 8 bases at V and 1 base at J, with 11 bases between. The germline V gene has CDR1 SGHTA and CDR2 FQGTGA. There are 14 residues in the CDR3. CDR3 sequence reads: CASSSVGNTGELFF. Here the CDR3 DNA reads TGTGCCAGCTCTAGCGTTGGGAACACCGGGGAGCTGTTTTTT.

This clonotype was detected only a few times. The chain joins TRBV28 to TRBJ2-3, with D uncertain. The germline V and J ends were trimmed by 2 bases and 0 bases, with 9 bases remaining between them. From germline, CDR1 is MDHEN and CDR2 SYDVKM. The CDR3 length is 15 residues. The CDR3 sequence is CASSLGATSTDTQYF. The CDR3 DNA reads TGTGCCAGCAGTTTAGGAGCTACTAGCACAGATACGCAGTATTTT.

This clonotype appeared a few times. The chain joins TRBV10-3 to TRBJ1-4; 7 bases are a match to TRBD1. This CDR3 region has 14 residues. The germline gives CDR1 ENHRY, CDR2 SYGVKD. After removal of 10 bases from V and 7 bases from J, the junction contained 12 bases not matched to a gene. CDR3 sequence (DNA): TGTGCCACCCTACCGGGACAGCTGCTTGAAAAACTGTTTTTT. This encodes CATLPGQLLEKLFF.

This clonotype was recorded a few times. The chain employs TRBV12-3 or TRBV12-4 and TRBJ2-1; 7 nucleotides agree with TRBD2. CDR3 size: 15 residues. The junction had 7 bases not matched to a gene; V was cut back by 6 bases and J by 2 bases. CDR3 nucleotide sequence: TGTGCCAGCAGCCACGGCGGACTAGCCTACAATGAGCAGTTCTTC. This gives the protein CASSHGGLAYNEQFF.

This chain connects TRBV27 to TRBJ2-5, with TRBD2 matching over 8 bases. Judging by the DNA end, TRBJ2-1 fits better; the J call may be wrong. CDR1 is MNHEY, CDR2 SMNVEV, per germline (reference sequence). The CDR3 is 16 amino acids. CDR3 sequence (DNA): TGTGCCAGCATTCTCCTGTCCGGGACTAGAATTTTTGAGCAGTTCTTC. Translated, it gives CASILLSGTRIFEQFF.

The genes are TRBV6-1 and TRBJ2-5; D may be TRBD1 (5 bases). The DNA end is more similar to TRBJ2-7, so the J call may be wrong. This CDR3 is 14 amino acids long. Germline V gives CDR1 MNHNS, CDR2 SASEGT. This CDR3 reads CASSLKQGTYEQYF. CDR3 coding DNA: TGTGCCAGCAGCCTGAAGCAGGGAACGTACGAGCAGTACTTC.

The chain uses TRBV25-1 and TRBJ2-7, with D unresolved. The germline V and J ends were trimmed by 0 bases and 5 bases, with 11 bases remaining between them. The CDR3 totals 14 residues. The V gene's germline CDR1 is MGHDK and CDR2 SYGVNS. DNA of the CDR3: TGTGCCAGCAGTGAATATTTCCAAGGCCACGAGCAGTACTTC. Its protein is CASSEYFQGHEQYF.

The chain joins TRBV19 to TRBJ1-2; TRBD1 is a possible D gene (5 bases). Trimming cost V 3 bases and J 2 bases, with 10 bases left between them. Germline CDR1 reads LNHDA; CDR2 reads SQIVND (reference sequence). The length of the CDR3 is 14 residues. The DNA of the CDR3 is TGTGCCAGTAGTATGTCGGGGGACAACTATGGCTACACCTTC. Amino acids: CASSMSGDNYGYTF.

CDR3 nucleotide sequence: TGTGCCAGTATGGGCAGTACCTACGAGCAGTACTTC. Its protein is CASMGSTYEQYF. The gene calls are TRBV19 and TRBJ2-7, with no clear D. CDR3 length: 12 amino acids. V gave up 7 bases and J gave up 2 bases, with 9 bases separating them. Germline values: CDR1 LNHDA, CDR2 SQIVND (reference sequence).